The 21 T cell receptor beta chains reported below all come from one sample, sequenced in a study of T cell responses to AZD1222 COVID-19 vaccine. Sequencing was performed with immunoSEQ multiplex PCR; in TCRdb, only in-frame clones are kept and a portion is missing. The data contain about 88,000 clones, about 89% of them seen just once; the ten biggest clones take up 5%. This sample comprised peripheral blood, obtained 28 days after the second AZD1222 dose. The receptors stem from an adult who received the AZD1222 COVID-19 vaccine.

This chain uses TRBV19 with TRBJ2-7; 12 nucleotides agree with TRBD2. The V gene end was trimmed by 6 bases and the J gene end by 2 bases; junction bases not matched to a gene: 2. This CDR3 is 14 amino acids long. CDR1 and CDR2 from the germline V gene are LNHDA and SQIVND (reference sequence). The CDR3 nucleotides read TGTGCCAGTAGCCCTAGCGGGGGGGCCTACGAGCAGTACTTC. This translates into CASSPSGGAYEQYF. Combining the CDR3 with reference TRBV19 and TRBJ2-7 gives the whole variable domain DGGITQSPKYLFRKEGQNVTLSCEQNLNHDAMYWYRQDPGQGLRLIYYSQIVNDFQKGDIAEGYSVSREKKESFPLTVTSAQKNPTAFYLCASSPSGGAYEQYFGPGTRLTVT.

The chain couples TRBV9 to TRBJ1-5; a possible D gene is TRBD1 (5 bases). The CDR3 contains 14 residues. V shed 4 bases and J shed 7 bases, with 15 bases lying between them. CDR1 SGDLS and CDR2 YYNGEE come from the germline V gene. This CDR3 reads CASSPSAGWQPQHF. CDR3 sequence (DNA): TGTGCCAGCAGCCCTAGCGCAGGGTGGCAGCCCCAGCATTTT.

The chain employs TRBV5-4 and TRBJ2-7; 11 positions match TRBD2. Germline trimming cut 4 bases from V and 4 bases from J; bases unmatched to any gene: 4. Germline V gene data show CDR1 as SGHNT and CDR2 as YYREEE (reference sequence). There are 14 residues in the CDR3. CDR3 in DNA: TGTGCCAGCAGCATAGCGGGGGGGCTTTACGAGCAGTACTTC. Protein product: CASSIAGGLYEQYF.

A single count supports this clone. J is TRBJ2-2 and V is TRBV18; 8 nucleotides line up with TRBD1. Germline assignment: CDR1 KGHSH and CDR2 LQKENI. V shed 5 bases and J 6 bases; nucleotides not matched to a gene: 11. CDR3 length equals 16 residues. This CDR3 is CASSSRTGSLPGELFF. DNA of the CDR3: TGTGCCAGCTCATCGCGGACAGGGAGCCTCCCCGGGGAGCTGTTTTTT.

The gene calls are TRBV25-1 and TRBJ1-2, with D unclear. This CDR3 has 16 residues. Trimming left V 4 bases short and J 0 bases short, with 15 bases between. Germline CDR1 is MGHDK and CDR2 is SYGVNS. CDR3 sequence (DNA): TGTGCCAGCAGTGCGAGTTTCGACAAGTCTAACTATGGCTACACCTTC. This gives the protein CASSASFDKSNYGYTF.

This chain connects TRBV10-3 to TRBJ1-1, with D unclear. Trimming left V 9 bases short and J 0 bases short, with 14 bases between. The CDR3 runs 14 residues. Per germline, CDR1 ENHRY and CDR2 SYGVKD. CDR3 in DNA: TGTGCCATGTCCCCCGGACTGATGAACACTGAAGCTTTCTTT. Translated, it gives CAMSPGLMNTEAFF.

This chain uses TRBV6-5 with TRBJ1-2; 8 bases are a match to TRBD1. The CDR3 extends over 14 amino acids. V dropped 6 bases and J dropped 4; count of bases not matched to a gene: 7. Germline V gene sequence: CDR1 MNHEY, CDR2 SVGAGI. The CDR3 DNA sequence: TGTGCCAGCAGAGGACAGGGTTCGCGCTATGGCTACACCTTC. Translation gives CASRGQGSRYGYTF.

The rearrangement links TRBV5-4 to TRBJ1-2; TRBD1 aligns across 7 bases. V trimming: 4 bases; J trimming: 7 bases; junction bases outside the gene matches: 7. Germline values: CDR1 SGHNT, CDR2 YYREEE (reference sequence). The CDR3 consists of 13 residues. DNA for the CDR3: TGTGCCAGCAGCACGGGACAGAGGAGTGGCTACACCTTC. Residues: CASSTGQRSGYTF.

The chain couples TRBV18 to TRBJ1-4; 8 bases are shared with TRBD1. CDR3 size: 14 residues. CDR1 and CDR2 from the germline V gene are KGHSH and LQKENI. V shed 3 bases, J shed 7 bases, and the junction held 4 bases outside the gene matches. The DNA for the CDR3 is TGTGCCAGCTCACCGTGGACAGGGAGTGAAAAACTGTTTTTT. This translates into CASSPWTGSEKLFF.

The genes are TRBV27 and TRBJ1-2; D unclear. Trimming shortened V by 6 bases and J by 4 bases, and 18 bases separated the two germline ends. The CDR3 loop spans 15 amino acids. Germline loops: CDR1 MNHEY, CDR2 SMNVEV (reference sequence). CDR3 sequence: CASRPNMPDLYGYTF. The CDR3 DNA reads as TGTGCCAGCAGACCCAATATGCCGGATCTCTATGGCTACACCTTC.

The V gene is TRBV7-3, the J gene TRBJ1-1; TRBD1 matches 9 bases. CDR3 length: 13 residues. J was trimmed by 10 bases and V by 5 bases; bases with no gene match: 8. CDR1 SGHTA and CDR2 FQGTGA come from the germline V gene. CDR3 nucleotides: TGTGCCAGCAGCCCGACAGGGGGTCTGGGAGCTTTCTTT. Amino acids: CASSPTGGLGAFF.

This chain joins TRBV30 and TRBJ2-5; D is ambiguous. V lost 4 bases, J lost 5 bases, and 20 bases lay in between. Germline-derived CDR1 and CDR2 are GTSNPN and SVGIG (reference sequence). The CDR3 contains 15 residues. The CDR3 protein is CAWTGELGLGETQYF. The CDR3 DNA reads TGTGCCTGGACCGGAGAGTTGGGCTTGGGGGAGACCCAGTACTTC.

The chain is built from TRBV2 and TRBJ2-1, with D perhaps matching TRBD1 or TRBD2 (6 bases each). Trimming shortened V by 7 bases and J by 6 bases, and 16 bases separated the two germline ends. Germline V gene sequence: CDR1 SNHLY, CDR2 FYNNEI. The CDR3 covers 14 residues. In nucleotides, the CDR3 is TGTGCCAGCACAAAAGGGGGGCCTGTCAATGAGCAGTTCTTC. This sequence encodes CASTKGGPVNEQFF.

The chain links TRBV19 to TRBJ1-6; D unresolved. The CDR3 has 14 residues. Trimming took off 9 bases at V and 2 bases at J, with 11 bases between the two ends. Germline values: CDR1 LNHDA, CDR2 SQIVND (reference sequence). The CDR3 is CASKGGTYNSPLHF. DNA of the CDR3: TGTGCCAGCAAGGGAGGAACCTATAATTCACCCCTCCACTTT.

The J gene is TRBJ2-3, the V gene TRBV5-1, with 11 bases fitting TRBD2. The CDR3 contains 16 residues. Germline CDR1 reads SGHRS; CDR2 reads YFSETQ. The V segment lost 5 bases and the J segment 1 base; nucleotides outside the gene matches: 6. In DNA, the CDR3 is TGCGCCAGCAGATATCCGGGACTAGCGGGCACAGATACGCAGTATTTT. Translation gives CASRYPGLAGTDTQYF.

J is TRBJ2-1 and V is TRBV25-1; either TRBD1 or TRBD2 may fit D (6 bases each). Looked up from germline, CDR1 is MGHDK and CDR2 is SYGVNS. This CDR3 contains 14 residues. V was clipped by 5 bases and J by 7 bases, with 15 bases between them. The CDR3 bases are TGTGCCAGCAGTCAATCTGGGGGGCGGAATGAGCAGTTCTTC. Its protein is CASSQSGGRNEQFF.

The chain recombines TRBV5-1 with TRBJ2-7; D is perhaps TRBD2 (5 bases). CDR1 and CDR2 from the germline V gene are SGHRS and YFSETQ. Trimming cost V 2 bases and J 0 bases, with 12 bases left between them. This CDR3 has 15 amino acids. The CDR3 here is CASSFSGIRSYEQYF. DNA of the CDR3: TGCGCCAGCAGCTTTTCGGGGATCCGCTCCTACGAGCAGTACTTC.

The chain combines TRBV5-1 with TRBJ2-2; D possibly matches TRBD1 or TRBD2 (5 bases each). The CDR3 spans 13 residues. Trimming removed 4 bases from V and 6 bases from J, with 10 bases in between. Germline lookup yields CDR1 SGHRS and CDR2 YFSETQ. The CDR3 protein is CASSGTVSGELFF. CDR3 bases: TGCGCCAGCAGCGGGACGGTTTCCGGGGAGCTGTTTTTT.

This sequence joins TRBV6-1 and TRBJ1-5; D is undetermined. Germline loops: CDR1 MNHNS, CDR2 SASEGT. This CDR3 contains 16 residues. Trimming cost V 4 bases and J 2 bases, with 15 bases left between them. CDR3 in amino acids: CASSVQSPGGNQPQHF. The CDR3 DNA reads TGTGCCAGCAGTGTCCAAAGTCCTGGGGGCAATCAGCCCCAGCATTTT.

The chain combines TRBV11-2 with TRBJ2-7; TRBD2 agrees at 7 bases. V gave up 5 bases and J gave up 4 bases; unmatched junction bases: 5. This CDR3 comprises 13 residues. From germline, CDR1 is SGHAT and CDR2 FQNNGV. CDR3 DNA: TGTGCCAGCAGCCCAGGGACTAAATACGAGCAGTACTTC. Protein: CASSPGTKYEQYF.

Here the CDR3 DNA reads TGTGCCAGCAGTGCAGGTGTGCTCTCAACCTTTAACTATGGCTACACCTTC. It is translated as CASSAGVLSTFNYGYTF. This chain joins TRBV6-1 and TRBJ1-2; D is unclear. The V gene's germline CDR1 is MNHNS and CDR2 SASEGT. CDR3 size: 17 residues. Trimming shortened V by 4 bases and J by 1 base, and 19 bases separated the two germline ends.